This T cell receptor (beta chain) was recorded in a study of patients and donors after allogeneic stem cell transplantation. TCRdb processed the RT-PCR reads anew with MiXCR; each CDR3 protein has one entry. The sample contains a few thousand distinct CDR3 sequences, 3% to 4.5% of which appear only once. By sample fraction, this clonotype is medium-sized (0.01 to 0.1%). Trimming stripped 6 bases from V and 0 bases from J, with 14 bases between. This CDR3 has 15 residues. Germline V gives CDR1 MNHEY, CDR2 SVGAGI. The receptor comes from a human donor who was either an allogeneic HSCT recipient or a stem cell or donor lymphocyte infusion donor (not recorded which). It is not recorded whose cells these are; they may come from a transplant donor. This rearrangement joins TRBV6-5 to TRBJ1-1; D remains unclear. Input material: blood, either unsorted or a sorted T cell fraction (not recorded which). The CDR3 bases are TGTGCCAGCAGCTCAGACCGATCCTTGAACACTGAAGCTTTCTTT. It specifies CASSSDRSLNTEAFF.